This T cell receptor beta chain derives from a study of blood T cell repertoires in COVID-19. Study in general: The United States, Italy and Spain supplied acute and convalescent COVID-19 samples.

The CDR3 runs to 12 residues. Germline loops: CDR1 SQVTM, CDR2 ANQGSEA. V was pared by 5 bases and J by 3 bases, with 1 base of the junction left unmatched. Those enrolled, adults aged roughly 18 to 89 years, came from 24 US areas. Participants were placed into cohorts based on the clinical history they reported. Original processing methods: Quantification of nucleated cells was approximated via reference gene primer amplification. Generated by immunoSEQ multiplex PCR, the TCRdb table keeps only in-frame clones and is missing some. D and trimming were read from the DNA, whereas the V and J calls and clone size are those reported in that table. The sample consists of roughly 230,000 clones, 65% to 85% of them appearing once.

The chain combines TRBV29-1 with TRBJ2-7, with 10 bases that match TRBD2. The sequence derives from a man in his forties or fifties who had recovered from COVID-19. The specimen was PBMCs or T cells enriched from blood (not recorded which). DNA of the CDR3: TGCAGCGTTTGGACTAGCGGCTACGAGCAGTACTTC. This gives the protein CSVWTSGYEQYF.